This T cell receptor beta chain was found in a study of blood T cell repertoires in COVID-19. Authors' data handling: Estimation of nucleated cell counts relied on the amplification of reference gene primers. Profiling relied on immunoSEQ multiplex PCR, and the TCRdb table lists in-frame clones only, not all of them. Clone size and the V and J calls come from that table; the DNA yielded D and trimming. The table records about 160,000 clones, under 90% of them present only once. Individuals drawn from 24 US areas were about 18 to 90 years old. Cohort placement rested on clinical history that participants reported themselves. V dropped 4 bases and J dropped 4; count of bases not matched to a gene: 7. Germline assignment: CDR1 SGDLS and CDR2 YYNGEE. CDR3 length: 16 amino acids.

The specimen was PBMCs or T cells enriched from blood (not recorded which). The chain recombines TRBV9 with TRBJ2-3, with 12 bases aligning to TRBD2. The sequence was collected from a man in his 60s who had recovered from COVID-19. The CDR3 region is CASSILAGGIPDTQYF. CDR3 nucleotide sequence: TGTGCCAGCAGCATCCTAGCGGGGGGGATCCCAGATACGCAGTATTTT. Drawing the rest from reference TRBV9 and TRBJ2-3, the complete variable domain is DSGVTQTPKHLITATGQRVTLRCSPRSGDLSVYWYQQSLDQGLQFLIQYYNGEERAKGNILERFSAQQFPDLHSELNLSSLELGDSALYFCASSILAGGIPDTQYFGPGTRLTVL.